One and the same sample provided the 21 T cell receptor beta chains below, sequenced in a study of T cells expressing NK-cell markers. With the 5' RACE reads reprocessed, TCRdb shows one record per CDR3 protein and no DNA. In all, the sample yields 500,000 or so distinct CDR3 sequences. Sequencing was performed on blood T cells: a sorted CD56 or NKG2C T cell subset, CD4+ or CD8+ T cells, or bulk PBMC T cells (not recorded which). These receptors were taken from a man aged 18 to 35 in good health.

The rearrangement uses TRBV24-1 and TRBJ2-5; TCRdb selects TRBD2, and the lack of DNA leaves this call unchecked. Germline-derived CDR1 and CDR2 are KGHDR and SFDVKD. The CDR3 is 16 residues long. The CDR3 here is CATSDPFSGSQETQYF.

This CDR3 is CSARDGGLAGDEQYF. The chain couples TRBV20-1 to TRBJ2-7; lacking DNA, the TRBD2 call made by TCRdb goes unchecked. This CDR3 has 15 amino acids. The V gene's germline CDR1 is DFQATT and CDR2 SNEGSKA (reference sequence).

CDR3 sequence reads: CASSLGSLGTGGRAKNIQYF. The chain recombines TRBV5-1 with TRBJ2-4; absent DNA, TCRdb's TRBD2 call cannot be checked. This CDR3 is 20 amino acids long. The germline V gene encodes CDR1 SGHRS and CDR2 YFSETQ.

The V gene is TRBV24-1, the J gene TRBJ2-1. The CDR3 covers 15 residues. In germline, CDR1 is KGHDR, CDR2 SFDVKD. The CDR3 reads CATSDDRISYNEQFF.

The chain is built from TRBV5-1 and TRBJ2-1; with no DNA, the TCRdb D assignment of TRBD1 cannot be verified. The CDR3 length is 15 residues. CDR1 and CDR2 from the germline V gene are SGHRS and YFSETQ. CDR3 residues: CASSPGARTYNEQFF.

V usage is TRBV20-1 and J usage is TRBJ2-5; TCRdb's assignment of TRBD2 cannot be checked, as there is no DNA. The V gene's germline CDR1 is DFQATT and CDR2 SNEGSKA (reference sequence). CDR3 length: 17 residues. The CDR3 is CSASPLAGDADVETQYF.

This chain joins TRBV5-1 and TRBJ2-7; with no DNA, the TCRdb D assignment of TRBD1 cannot be verified. Germline V CDR1 and CDR2: SGHRS, YFSETQ. The CDR3 loop spans 15 amino acids. This chain's CDR3 is CASSFAKGEGTEQYF.

CDR3 protein: CASSSLGGRALDEQFF. The chain recombines TRBV7-9 with TRBJ2-1; TCRdb's D call of TRBD2 is untestable without DNA. Germline V gene lookup returns CDR1 SEHNR and CDR2 FQNEAQ (reference sequence). The CDR3 runs to 16 residues. Together with reference TRBV7-9 and TRBJ2-1, the CDR3 gives the full variable domain: DTGVSQNPRHKITKRGQNVTFRCDPISEHNRLYWYRQTLGQGPEFLTYFQNEAQLEKSRLLSDRFSAERPKGSFSTLEIQRTEQGDSAMYLCASSSLGGRALDEQFFGPGTRLTVL.

This chain links TRBV20-1 with TRBJ2-1; TCRdb's D gene call, TRBD1, goes unchecked for lack of DNA. This CDR3 is built from 15 residues. In germline, CDR1 is DFQATT, CDR2 SNEGSKA (reference sequence). CDR3 amino acids: CSAQPGQGTLREQFF.

The chain couples TRBV5-1 to TRBJ1-4; TCRdb picks TRBD1, but there is no DNA to check that call. Germline V lookup: CDR1 SGHRS, CDR2 YFSETQ. This CDR3 spans 14 amino acids. The chain's CDR3 is CASSLERGGEKLFF.

The chain joins TRBV5-1 to TRBJ2-3; TCRdb picks TRBD2, but there is no DNA to check that call. Germline V gives CDR1 SGHRS, CDR2 YFSETQ. CDR3 length equals 13 residues. The CDR3 protein is CASSPTSGRGQYF.

This chain connects TRBV5-5 to TRBJ1-1; the D call of TRBD1 rests on TCRdb alone, since no DNA is present to check it. CDR1 and CDR2 (germline): SGHKS, YYEKEE (reference sequence). The CDR3 is 14 residues long. The CDR3 reads CASSLTGTGRRAFF. The whole variable domain, remainder taken from reference TRBV5-5 and TRBJ1-1, is DAGVTQSPTHLIKTRGQQVTLRCSPISGHKSVSWYQQVLGQGPQFIFQYYEKEERGRGNFPDRFSARQFPNYSSELNVNALLLGDSALYLCASSLTGTGRRAFFGQGTRLTVV.

This sequence joins TRBV7-8 and TRBJ2-7; checking the TCRdb D call of TRBD1 is not possible without DNA. Germline loops: CDR1 SGHVS, CDR2 FQNEAQ. The CDR3 is 17 amino acids. CDR3 amino acids: CASSLAEGAGGLGEQYF.

The J gene is TRBJ2-4, the V gene TRBV9; the D gene TCRdb calls, TRBD1, cannot be checked with no DNA. The CDR3 has 22 residues. Germline CDR1 SGDLS, CDR2 YYNGEE. Here the CDR3 reads CASSVDLDTGTANPLAKNIQYF. The entire variable domain, with the rest obtained from reference TRBV9 and TRBJ2-4, is as follows: DSGVTQTPKHLITATGQRVTLRCSPRSGDLSVYWYQQSLDQGLQFLIQYYNGEERAKGNILERFSAQQFPDLHSELNLSSLELGDSALYFCASSVDLDTGTANPLAKNIQYFGAGTRLSVL.

The J gene is TRBJ2-3, the V gene TRBV6-1; TCRdb outputs TRBD1, but without DNA this stays unchecked. Per germline, CDR1 MNHNS and CDR2 SASEGT. The CDR3 is made up of 13 amino acids. CDR3 sequence reads: CACPRGDTDTQYF.

The V gene is TRBV29-1, the J gene TRBJ2-3; TCRdb calls TRBD1, which cannot be checked without DNA. This CDR3 has 16 residues. The germline gives CDR1 SQVTM, CDR2 ANQGSEA. The CDR3: CSVPTSQGLPEDTQYF.

The chain employs TRBV2 and TRBJ2-1. The CDR3 sequence is 13 residues long. Germline CDR1 SNHLY, CDR2 FYNNEI. CDR3 protein: CASSESGFHEQFF. Supplemented by reference TRBV2 and TRBJ2-1, the full variable domain reads EPEVTQTPSHQVTQMGQEVILRCVPISNHLYFYWYRQILGQKVEFLVSFYNNEISEKSEIFDDQFSVERPDGSNFTLKIRSTKLEDSAMYFCASSESGFHEQFFGPGTRLTVL.

The rearrangement uses TRBV11-1 and TRBJ2-2; TCRdb proposes TRBD2, but this gene call is untestable without DNA. Germline values: CDR1 SGHAT, CDR2 FQDESV (reference sequence). The CDR3 sequence is 19 residues long. CDR3 sequence reads: CASSPFRIAATANTGELFF.

V gene TRBV27 combines with J gene TRBJ1-6; with no DNA, the TCRdb D assignment of TRBD1 cannot be verified. Germline CDR1 MNHEY, CDR2 SMNVEV (reference sequence). There are 15 residues in the CDR3. This chain's CDR3 is CASSPALRAFAPLHF.

This chain uses TRBV2 with TRBJ2-1; TCRdb gives TRBD1 as the D gene, but with no DNA this cannot be confirmed. The CDR3 is 16 residues long. The germline CDR1 and CDR2 sequences are SNHLY and FYNNEI. The CDR3 reads CASSEARLTGHNEQFF.

The V gene is TRBV6-2 or TRBV6-3, the J gene TRBJ2-7; TCRdb gives TRBD2 as the D gene, but with no DNA this cannot be confirmed. CDR3 length equals 15 residues. Germline assignment: CDR1 MNHEY and CDR2 SVGEGT. The CDR3 loop is CASSSLAGASYEQYF.